This is a list of T cell receptor beta chains from one sample in a study of T cells in Graves' hyperthyroidism and ophthalmopathy. MiXCR, applied by TCRdb to the multiplex PCR reads, yields one record per CDR3 protein. The sample contains approximately 520,000 distinct CDR3 sequences, approximately 24% of which appear only once. Sequenced: blood. All receptors derive from a woman in her 30s with Graves' ophthalmopathy. The conserved cysteine and the conserved F or W are not part of the CDR3 here. Clone size is shown for a subset of rows, as once, few, many or a class of expanded clone.

j_call v_call clone_size cdr3_aa
TRBJ1-3 TRBV6-1 . ASSAWTGRYSGNTIY
TRBJ2-7 TRBV6-1 . ASGHLYEQY
TRBJ1-1 TRBV19 many ASTIRGGGTEAF
TRBJ1-2 TRBV2 few ASTPIRVGGEGGYT
TRBJ1-2 TRBV9 . ASSVLGDYGYT
TRBJ2-2 TRBV20-1 few SARGLAGANTGELF
TRBJ2-6 TRBV28 . ASSPGFPGANVLT
TRBJ1-6 TRBV4-2 . ASSQDVNRGGNSPLH
TRBJ2-7 TRBV12-3/TRBV12-4 once ASRRKGQGAYEQY
TRBJ1-1 TRBV19 many ASRRGADTEAL
TRBJ2-2 TRBV4-1 . ASSQEGTDTGELF
TRBJ1-5 TRBV19 . ASSIPNQPQH
TRBJ2-7 TRBV11-2 . ASSLGPPYEQY
TRBJ2-7 TRBV18 many ASSPTGPPDEQY
TRBJ1-2 TRBV4-2 many ASRARDPYGYT
TRBJ1-1 TRBV6-1 many ASRDRWMNTEAF